The rows below give T cell receptor beta chains drawn from one sample of a study of cytomegalovirus exposure and HLA in healthy donors. Assay used: immunoSEQ multiplex PCR; TCRdb lists only in-frame clones, some missing. This sample has roughly 71,000 clones, with roughly 92% found just once. Specimen: PBMCs. These receptors originate from a woman under 30 in good health and CMV-seronegative. The CDR3 runs from the conserved cysteine through the conserved F or W. D genes are given only for firm matches. Not every row has a clone size; where given, it reads once, few, many or a size class.

V,size,D,J,CDR3,DNA
TRBV15,-,-,TRBJ1-2,CATSSQDGINYGYTF,TGTGCCACCAGCAGTCAAGACGGGATTAACTATGGCTACACCTTC
TRBV6-6,-,-,TRBJ1-1,CASRPPGFPNTEAFF,TGTGCCAGCAGACCCCCGGGGTTCCCGAACACTGAAGCTTTCTTT
TRBV9,-,TRBD2,TRBJ2-5,CASSVFTSGGAETQYF,TGTGCCAGCAGCGTATTTACTAGCGGGGGGGCGGAGACCCAGTACTTC
TRBV19,-,-,TRBJ1-3,CASLSPGRVQRGNTIYF,TGTGCCAGTCTCTCCCCCGGGAGGGTACAACGAGGAAACACCATATATTTT
TRBV5-1,-,TRBD1,TRBJ1-4,CAGSTGYFGTNEKLFF,TGCGCCGGATCGACAGGGTATTTTGGAACTAATGAAAAACTGTTTTTT
TRBV2,-,TRBD2,TRBJ2-5,CASKRSSGRGETQYF,TGTGCCAGCAAGCGGTCCAGCGGGAGAGGAGAGACCCAGTACTTC
TRBV7-9,-,TRBD1,TRBJ1-5,CASSLGTGSQPQHF,TGTGCCAGCAGCTTAGGGACAGGCAGCCAGCCCCAGCATTTT
TRBV27,-,-,TRBJ1-6,CASSVTAPQQGGSYNSPLHF,TGTGCCAGCAGTGTTACGGCCCCTCAACAGGGTGGGTCATATAATTCACCCCTCCACTTT
TRBV7-2,-,TRBD2,TRBJ2-5,CASSFGTSGGLYQETQYF,TGTGCCAGCAGCTTCGGGACTAGCGGGGGACTGTACCAAGAGACCCAGTACTTC
TRBV5-1,-,-,TRBJ1-1,CASSFTKSIGRGTEAFF,TGCGCCAGCAGCTTTACTAAATCAATCGGACGGGGCACTGAAGCTTTCTTT
TRBV2,-,TRBD2,TRBJ2-5,CASSRLGGGVQETQYF,TGTGCCAGCAGCCGATTGGGCGGGGGGGTCCAAGAGACCCAGTACTTC
TRBV6-4,-,-,TRBJ1-4,CASRAAGGRGKLFF,TGTGCCAGCAGGGCCGCGGGGGGGCGAGGAAAACTGTTTTTT
TRBV5-1,once,-,TRBJ2-3,CASSLAADSSTDTQYF,TGCGCCAGCAGCTTGGCTGCCGACTCAAGCACAGATACGCAGTATTTT
TRBV7-6,-,TRBD1,TRBJ1-6,CASSLFPQDRGDSPLHF,TGTGCCAGCAGCTTATTCCCCCAGGACAGGGGAGATTCACCCCTCCACTTT
TRBV27,-,-,TRBJ1-1,CASSYQGGTEAFF,TGTGCCAGCAGTTACCAAGGAGGCACTGAAGCTTTCTTT
TRBV19,-,-,TRBJ1-2,CASAEGTGYTF,TGTGCCAGTGCGGAGGGGACCGGCTACACCTTC
TRBV10-3,few,-,TRBJ1-1,CAIKTGQGGAEAFF,TGTGCCATCAAAACCGGGCAGGGAGGAGCTGAAGCTTTCTTT
TRBV6-1,-,-,TRBJ1-4,CASSEATFATNEKLFF,TGTGCCAGCAGTGAGGCGACATTTGCAACTAATGAAAAACTGTTTTTT
TRBV13,-,TRBD1,TRBJ1-1,CASSHIGQATEAFF,TGTGCCAGCAGCCACATAGGACAGGCAACTGAAGCTTTCTTT
TRBV5-1,-,-,TRBJ1-6,CASSLDRVNSPLHF,TGCGCCAGCAGCTTGGACAGGGTGAATTCACCCCTCCACTTT
TRBV5-1,once,-,TRBJ2-7,CASSSSYEQYF,TGCGCCAGCAGCTCATCCTACGAGCAGTACTTC
TRBV7-6,-,-,TRBJ2-1,CASSDGTRLVYEQFF,TGTGCCAGCAGCGACGGGACCCGACTAGTCTATGAGCAGTTCTTC
TRBV11-3,-,TRBD2,TRBJ2-1,CASSPFSGGASYNEQFF,TGTGCCAGCAGCCCATTTAGCGGGGGGGCCTCCTACAATGAGCAGTTCTTC
TRBV5-1,-,-,TRBJ2-2,CASSFEGYTGELFF,TGCGCCAGCAGCTTTGAGGGATACACCGGGGAGCTGTTTTTT
TRBV19,-,-,TRBJ1-6,CASSINFRGNSPLHF,TGTGCCAGTAGTATTAATTTCAGGGGTAATTCACCCCTCCACTTT
TRBV5-4,-,-,TRBJ1-1,CASTFAGVNTEAFF,TGTGCCAGCACGTTTGCAGGGGTTAACACTGAAGCTTTCTTT
TRBV5-8,-,-,TRBJ2-7,CASSLGRGGYEQYF,TGTGCCAGCAGCTTGGGGAGGGGAGGCTACGAGCAGTACTTC
TRBV14,-,-,TRBJ2-1,CASSPRGSYNEQFF,TGTGCCAGCAGCCCCCGGGGATCATACAATGAGCAGTTCTTC
TRBV12-5,-,TRBD1,TRBJ2-7,CASGLGQGSYEQYF,TGTGCTAGTGGTTTGGGACAGGGAAGTTACGAGCAGTACTTC
TRBV11-2,-,TRBD2,TRBJ2-3,CASSLSGRGSTDTQYF,TGTGCCAGCAGCTTATCTGGGCGGGGGAGCACAGATACGCAGTATTTT
TRBV29-1,-,-,TRBJ2-2,CSAGWAGTGELFF,TGCAGCGCCGGCTGGGCAGGGACCGGGGAGCTGTTTTTT
TRBV7-3,-,TRBD1,TRBJ1-1,CASSLTRDRVTEAFF,TGTGCCAGCAGCTTAACCCGGGACAGGGTGACTGAAGCTTTCTTT
TRBV14,-,-,TRBJ1-2,CASSQERWGQGYTF,TGTGCCAGCAGCCAAGAAAGGTGGGGGCAAGGCTACACCTTC
TRBV7-7,-,-,TRBJ1-3,CASSLAEGVGNTIYF,TGTGCTAGCAGCTTAGCGGAAGGGGTCGGAAACACCATATATTTT
TRBV27,-,TRBD1,TRBJ1-1,CASSLHRGTLGAFF,TGTGCCAGCAGTTTACACAGGGGCACCCTTGGGGCTTTCTTT
TRBV9,-,-,TRBJ2-5,CASSVSGEETQYF,TGTGCCAGCAGCGTATCAGGGGAGGAGACCCAGTACTTC
TRBV7-9,-,TRBD1,TRBJ1-1,CASTLKDRDNTEAFF,TGTGCCAGCACCCTAAAAGACAGGGACAACACTGAAGCTTTCTTT
TRBV2,few,-,TRBJ2-7,CASSGSEQYF,TGTGCCAGCAGCGGTAGCGAGCAGTACTTC
TRBV7-3,-,-,TRBJ1-5,CASSLFVGDGSNQPQHF,TGTGCCAGCAGCTTATTCGTAGGGGATGGTAGCAATCAGCCCCAGCATTTT